Following are 18 T cell receptor beta chains from one sample sequenced in a study of blood T cells in healthy people across ages. Using a J-beta primer mix together with a sample-barcoded 5' primer, a second PCR was run for roughly 6 to 11 cycles. TCRdb itself ran the 5' RACE reads through MiXCR, one entry per CDR3 protein. Of some 860,000 distinct CDR3 sequences detected, roughly three fifths appear once; the ten largest clones hold 20% to 30%. The sequenced material came from blood. The receptors shown here come from a man aged 35-49 years in good health.

V is TRBV7-9 and J is TRBJ2-7, with 10 nucleotides matching TRBD2. Germline lookup yields CDR1 SEHNR and CDR2 FQNEAQ (reference sequence). CDR3 length: 14 amino acids. V lost 5 bases, J lost 4 bases, and 5 bases stayed unmatched. The CDR3 DNA reads as TGTGCCAGCAGCACGGGACTAGCGATGTACGAGCAGTACTTC. This codes for CASSTGLAMYEQYF. Drawing the rest from reference TRBV7-9 and TRBJ2-7, the complete variable domain is DTGVSQNPRHKITKRGQNVTFRCDPISEHNRLYWYRQTLGQGPEFLTYFQNEAQLEKSRLLSDRFSAERPKGSFSTLEIQRTEQGDSAMYLCASSTGLAMYEQYFGPGTRLTVT.

This chain links TRBV5-1 with TRBJ1-2; D is possibly TRBD1 (6 bases). V was pared by 6 bases and J by 2 bases, with 23 bases between. The germline V gene has CDR1 SGHRS and CDR2 YFSETQ. The CDR3 covers 17 residues. The CDR3 region has the DNA TGCGCCAGCAACTTTTCGGCAGGGGAGACGGGAAACTATGGCTACACCTTC. It codes for CASNFSAGETGNYGYTF.

The rearrangement joins TRBV19 to TRBJ1-1; TRBD1 is a possible D gene (5 bases). Trimming took 2 bases from V and 8 from J, leaving 9 bases between them. The CDR3 length is 12 residues. Germline V gene sequence: CDR1 LNHDA, CDR2 SQIVND (reference sequence). The CDR3 coding sequence is TGTGCCAGTAGTATAACTGGGGACGAAGCTTTCTTT. This translates into CASSITGDEAFF.

V is TRBV20-1 and J is TRBJ2-7; TRBD1 agrees at 7 bases. The DNA matches TRBJ2-5 better at its end, which makes the J call doubtful. This CDR3 spans 15 amino acids. The germline CDR1 and CDR2 sequences are DFQATT and SNEGSKA (reference sequence). CDR3 protein: CSARRNRGVDRTQYF. CDR3 nucleotides: TGCAGTGCCAGACGAAACAGGGGAGTCGACCGGACCCAGTACTTC.

The V and J genes are TRBV6-5 and TRBJ1-2; D unresolved. Germline CDR1 is MNHEY and CDR2 is SVGAGI. V was trimmed by 4 bases and J by 4 bases, leaving 16 bases between them. This CDR3 region has 15 residues. The CDR3 here is CASSFSQLNFYGYTF. CDR3 DNA: TGTGCCAGCAGTTTCTCTCAATTAAATTTCTATGGCTACACCTTC.

As for this clonotype: This may be a read error, as it is one base from a much larger clone. The V and J genes are TRBV20-1 and TRBJ1-4; 9 nucleotides align to TRBD1. Germline CDR1 DFQATT, CDR2 SNEGSKA (reference sequence). CDR3 size: 15 residues. The CDR3 DNA reads TGCAGTGCTAGAGGACAGGGGGATGACCTAACAAAACGGTTTTTT. Protein sequence: CSARGQGDDLTKRFF.

The gene calls are TRBV7-2 and TRBJ2-7; D gene unclear. Germline values: CDR1 SGHTA, CDR2 FQGNSA. V gave up 7 bases and J gave up 4 bases, with 17 bases separating them. The CDR3 totals 14 residues. The CDR3 nucleotides read TGTGCCAGCAAGAGTCCGACCTCAAGGTACGAGCAGTACTTC. This codes for CASKSPTSRYEQYF. Looking up the rest from reference TRBV7-2 and TRBJ2-7 gives the full variable domain: GAGVSQSPSNKVTEKGKDVELRCDPISGHTALYWYRQSLGQGLEFLIYFQGNSAPDKSGLPSDRFSAERTGGSVSTLTIQRTQQEDSAVYLCASKSPTSRYEQYFGPGTRLTVT.

This clonotype was seen more than once but under ten times. The chain has TRBV29-1 and TRBJ1-2; D gene unclear. V dropped 0 bases and J dropped 8 bases, with 19 bases sitting between them. The CDR3 loop spans 15 amino acids. Per the germline V gene, CDR1 is SQVTM and CDR2 is ANQGSEA. The CDR3 DNA reads as TGCAGCGTTGAAGATTTAAGGTTTCAGCCCCGGGGCTACACCTTC. Protein product: CSVEDLRFQPRGYTF.

The rearrangement links TRBV28 to TRBJ1-6, with D hard to call. Germline CDR1 MDHEN, CDR2 SYDVKM. V lost 5 bases and J lost 7, with 12 bases in between. The CDR3 covers 14 residues. Here the CDR3 reads CASSPPRRNSPLHF. For the CDR3, the DNA is TGTGCCAGCAGTCCACCCCGTCGAAATTCACCCCTCCACTTT.

V and J are TRBV5-1 and TRBJ1-1; D not resolved. V shed 5 bases and J shed 1 base, with 12 bases lying between them. CDR3 length equals 14 residues. Germline V gene sequence: CDR1 SGHRS, CDR2 YFSETQ. The CDR3: CASSLDGENTEAFF. The CDR3 nucleotides are TGCGCCAGCAGTCTCGACGGGGAGAACACTGAAGCTTTCTTT. The variable domain in full, completed from reference TRBV5-1 and TRBJ1-1, reads KAGVTQTPRYLIKTRGQQVTLSCSPISGHRSVSWYQQTPGQGLQFLFEYFSETQRNKGNFPGRFSGRQFSNSRSEMNVSTLELGDSALYLCASSLDGENTEAFFGQGTRLTVV.

The chain carries TRBV7-9 and TRBJ1-4, with 8 positions matching TRBD1. This CDR3 contains 16 residues. Per the germline V gene, CDR1 is SEHNR and CDR2 is FQNEAQ (reference sequence). Trimming took 5 bases from V and 4 from J; bases not matched to a gene: 9. CDR3 nucleotides: TGTGCCAGCAGCCGGAGTAAAACAGGGGGTAATGAAAAACTGTTTTTT. Translated, it gives CASSRSKTGGNEKLFF. Complete variable domain (other parts from reference TRBV7-9 and TRBJ1-4): DTGVSQNPRHKITKRGQNVTFRCDPISEHNRLYWYRQTLGQGPEFLTYFQNEAQLEKSRLLSDRFSAERPKGSFSTLEIQRTEQGDSAMYLCASSRSKTGGNEKLFFGSGTQLSVL.

V and J are TRBV12-3 or TRBV12-4 and TRBJ1-5; D unclear. The CDR3 extends over 15 amino acids. V lost 1 base to trimming and J lost 1 base, with 8 bases between them. The CDR3 DNA reads TGTGCCAGCAGTTTAGGGCGGGAAAGCAATCAGCCCCAGCATTTT. It specifies CASSLGRESNQPQHF.

J is TRBJ2-7 and V is TRBV7-6, with TRBD2 matching 10 bases. Per the germline V gene, CDR1 is SGHVS and CDR2 is FNYEAQ. With V trimmed by 5 bases and J by 2 bases, 6 bases remained unmatched. The CDR3 is 15 amino acids. In DNA form, the CDR3 reads TGTGCCAGCAGCCCTCCTAGCGGGAGTACCTACGAGCAGTACTTC. It is translated as CASSPPSGSTYEQYF. Full variable domain (remainder filled in from reference TRBV7-6 and TRBJ2-7): GAGVSQSPRYKVTKRGQDVALRCDPISGHVSLYWYRQALGQGPEFLTYFNYEAQQDKSGLPNDRFSAERPEGSISTLTIQRTEQRDSAMYRCASSPPSGSTYEQYFGPGTRLTVT.

The chain combines TRBV5-1 with TRBJ2-7, with 8 bases fitting TRBD1. Germline CDR1 and CDR2: SGHRS and YFSETQ. The CDR3 is 18 residues long. J was trimmed by 0 bases and V by 0 bases; bases with no gene match: 11. The CDR3 is CASSLGAVNRGSSYEQYF. The CDR3 nucleotides read TGCGCCAGCAGCTTGGGGGCTGTGAACAGGGGGAGCTCCTACGAGCAGTACTTC. Supplemented by reference TRBV5-1 and TRBJ2-7, the full variable domain reads KAGVTQTPRYLIKTRGQQVTLSCSPISGHRSVSWYQQTPGQGLQFLFEYFSETQRNKGNFPGRFSGRQFSNSRSEMNVSTLELGDSALYLCASSLGAVNRGSSYEQYFGPGTRLTVT.

With regard to this clonotype: A clone one base away is much larger, so this may be a read error. The gene calls are TRBV4-1 and TRBJ2-5; D unclear. The V end lost 4 bases, the J end lost 1 base, and 13 bases lay between the germline ends. The germline gives CDR1 MGHRA, CDR2 YSYEKL. The CDR3 loop spans 15 amino acids. The CDR3 region is CASSRDRWGQETQYF. CDR3 nucleotides: TGCGCCAGCAGCCGGGATCGATGGGGCCAAGAGACCCAGTACTTC.

This clonotype was seen ten or more times. The V call is TRBV5-1, the J call TRBJ1-2, with 8 bases lining up with TRBD1. Germline V gene data show CDR1 as SGHRS and CDR2 as YFSETQ. This CDR3 has 15 amino acids. V lost 4 bases to trimming and J lost 3 bases; unmatched junction nucleotides: 8. In DNA, the CDR3 is TGCGCCAGCAGCCTAGGACAGGGTGTGGACTATGGCTACACCTTC. It yields the protein CASSLGQGVDYGYTF. Complete variable domain (other parts from reference TRBV5-1 and TRBJ1-2): KAGVTQTPRYLIKTRGQQVTLSCSPISGHRSVSWYQQTPGQGLQFLFEYFSETQRNKGNFPGRFSGRQFSNSRSEMNVSTLELGDSALYLCASSLGQGVDYGYTFGSGTRLTVV.

The V gene is TRBV5-5, the J gene TRBJ2-6; D not resolved. From germline, CDR1 is SGHKS and CDR2 YYEKEE (reference sequence). V lost 2 bases to trimming and J lost 0 bases, with 9 bases between them. The CDR3 has 16 residues. Here the CDR3 reads CASSFGSSSGANVLTF. As DNA, the CDR3 is TGTGCCAGCAGCTTTGGCTCAAGCTCTGGGGCCAACGTCCTGACTTTC.

The rearrangement joins TRBV24-1 to TRBJ2-5; D is ambiguous. Germline V gives CDR1 KGHDR, CDR2 SFDVKD. CDR3 length: 14 residues. V lost 2 bases and J lost 1, with 7 bases in between. The CDR3 sequence: CATSDWASQETQYF. CDR3 DNA: TGTGCCACCAGTGATTGGGCCAGCCAAGAGACCCAGTACTTC.